This T cell receptor beta chain was documented in a study of blood T cells in healthy people across ages. Study-wide points: A strong correlation was seen between TCR beta diversity and naive T cell percentage.

Isolated per sample were at least 7 million PBMCs. The CDR3 has 14 amino acids. The germline V gene has CDR1 SGHTA and CDR2 FQGNSA. The V and J ends lost 4 bases and 2 bases respectively, with 10 bases between them. The authors ran a second PCR of 7 to 11 cycles using a sample-barcoded 5' primer and a J-beta primer mix. TCRdb independently ran MiXCR on the 5' RACE reads; one entry per CDR3 protein. The repertoire consists of about 1 million distinct CDR3 sequences, with 40% to 55% occurring once and the leading ten covering about 20%. Concerning this clonotype: As yet, its antigen is unknown.

The sample taken for sequencing was blood. This clonotype was sampled from a woman aged 55-75 years in good health. The chain carries TRBV7-2 and TRBJ2-3; TRBD1 might be the D (6 bases). CDR3 bases: TGTGCCAGCAGCTACAACAGGGCCACAGATACGCAGTATTTT. Its protein is CASSYNRATDTQYF.